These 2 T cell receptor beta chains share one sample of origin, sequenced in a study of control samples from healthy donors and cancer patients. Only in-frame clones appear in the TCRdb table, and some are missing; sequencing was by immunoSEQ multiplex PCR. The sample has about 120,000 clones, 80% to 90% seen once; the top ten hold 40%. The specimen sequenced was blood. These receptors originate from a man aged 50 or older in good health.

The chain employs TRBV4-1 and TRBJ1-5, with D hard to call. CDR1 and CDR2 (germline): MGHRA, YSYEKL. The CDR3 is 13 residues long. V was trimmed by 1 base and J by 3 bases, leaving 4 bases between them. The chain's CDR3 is CASSQVNNQPQHF. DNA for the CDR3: TGCGCCAGCAGCCAAGTTAACAATCAGCCCCAGCATTTT.

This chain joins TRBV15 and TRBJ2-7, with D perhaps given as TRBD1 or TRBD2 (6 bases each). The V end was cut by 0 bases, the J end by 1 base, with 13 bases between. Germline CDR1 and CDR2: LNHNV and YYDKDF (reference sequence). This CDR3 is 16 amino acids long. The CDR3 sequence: CATSREGGTPSYEQYF. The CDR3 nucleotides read TGTGCCACCAGCAGAGAAGGGGGGACACCATCCTACGAGCAGTACTTC.